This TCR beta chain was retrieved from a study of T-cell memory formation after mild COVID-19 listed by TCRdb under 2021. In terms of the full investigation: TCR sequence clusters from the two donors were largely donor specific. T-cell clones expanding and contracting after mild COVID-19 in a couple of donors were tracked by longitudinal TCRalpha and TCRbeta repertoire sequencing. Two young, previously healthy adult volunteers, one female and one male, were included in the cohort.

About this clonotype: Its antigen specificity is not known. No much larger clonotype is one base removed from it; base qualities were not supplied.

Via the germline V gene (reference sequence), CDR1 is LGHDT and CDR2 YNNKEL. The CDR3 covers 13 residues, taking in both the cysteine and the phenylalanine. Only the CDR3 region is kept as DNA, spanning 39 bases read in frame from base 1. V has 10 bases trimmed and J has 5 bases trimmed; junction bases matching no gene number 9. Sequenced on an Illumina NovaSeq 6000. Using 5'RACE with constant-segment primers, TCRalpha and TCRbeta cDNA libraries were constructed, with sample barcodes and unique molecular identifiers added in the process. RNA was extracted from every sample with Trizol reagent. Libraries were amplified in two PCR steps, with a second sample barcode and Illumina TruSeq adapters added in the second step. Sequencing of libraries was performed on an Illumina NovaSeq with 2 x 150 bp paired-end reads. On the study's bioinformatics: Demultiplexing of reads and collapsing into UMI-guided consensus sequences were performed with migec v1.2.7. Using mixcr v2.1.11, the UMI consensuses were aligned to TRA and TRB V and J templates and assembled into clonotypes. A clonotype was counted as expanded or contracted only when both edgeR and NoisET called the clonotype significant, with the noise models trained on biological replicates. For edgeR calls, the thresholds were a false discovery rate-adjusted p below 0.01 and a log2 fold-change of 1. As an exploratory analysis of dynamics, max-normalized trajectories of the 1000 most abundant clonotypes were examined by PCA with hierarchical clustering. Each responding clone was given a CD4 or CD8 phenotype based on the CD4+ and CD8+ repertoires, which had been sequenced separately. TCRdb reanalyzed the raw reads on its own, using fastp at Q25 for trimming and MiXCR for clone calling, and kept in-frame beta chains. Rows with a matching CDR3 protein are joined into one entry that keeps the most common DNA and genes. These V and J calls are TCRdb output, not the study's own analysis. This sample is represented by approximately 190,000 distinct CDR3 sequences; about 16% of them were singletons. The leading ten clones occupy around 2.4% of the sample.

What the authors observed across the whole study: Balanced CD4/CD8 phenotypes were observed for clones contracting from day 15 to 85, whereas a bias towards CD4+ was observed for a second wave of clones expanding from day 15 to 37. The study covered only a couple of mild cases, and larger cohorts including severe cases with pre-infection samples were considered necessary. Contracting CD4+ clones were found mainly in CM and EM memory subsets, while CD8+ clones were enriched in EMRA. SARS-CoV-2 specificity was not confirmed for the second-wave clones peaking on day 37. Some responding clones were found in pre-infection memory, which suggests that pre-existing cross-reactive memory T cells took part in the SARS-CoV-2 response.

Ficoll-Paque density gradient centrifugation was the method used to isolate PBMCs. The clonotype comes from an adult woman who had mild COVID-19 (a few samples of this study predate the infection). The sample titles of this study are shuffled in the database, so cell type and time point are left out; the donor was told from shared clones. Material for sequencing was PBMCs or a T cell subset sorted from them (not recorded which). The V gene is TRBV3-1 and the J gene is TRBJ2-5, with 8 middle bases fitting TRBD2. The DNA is TGTGCCATCCGGCGGGGGGCCGAGGAGACCCAGTACTTC. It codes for CAIRRGAEETQYF.